This T cell receptor beta chain was observed in a study of post-analysis software for immune sequencing data. Study context: Relapsing-remitting, secondary progressive and progressive-relapsing forms of multiple sclerosis all featured among disease courses. Findings and limits, study-wide: Strong co-clustering by F measure was evident for samples that had been prepared in the same batch. Controls showed lower frequencies than patients for a few TRBV segments, and TRBV5-6, TRBV5-1 and TRBV20-1 were among these. The normalized Chao1 diversity of multiple sclerosis patients was significantly lower than that of controls.

Note on this clonotype: Its antigen is not known.

Unique-molecular-identifier-tagged TCR beta cDNA libraries were used. The yield from around 1 to 10 million T cells was around 500,000 cDNA molecules in total. TCRdb reanalysed the PCR reads using MiXCR and keeps one entry per CDR3 protein. This table has around 770,000 distinct CDR3 sequences, 46% appearing once. The ends were cut back, 4 bases at V and 2 bases at J, with 10 bases in the middle. The germline gives CDR1 SGHDN, CDR2 FVKESK. This CDR3 region has 14 residues. Specimen: blood. This TCR derives from a girl aged 5-17 years with multiple sclerosis. The chain carries TRBV14 and TRBJ2-3; D gene uncertain. CDR3 amino acids: CASSRRAFTDTQYF. The CDR3 DNA reads TGTGCCAGCAGCCGACGGGCCTTCACAGATACGCAGTATTTT.